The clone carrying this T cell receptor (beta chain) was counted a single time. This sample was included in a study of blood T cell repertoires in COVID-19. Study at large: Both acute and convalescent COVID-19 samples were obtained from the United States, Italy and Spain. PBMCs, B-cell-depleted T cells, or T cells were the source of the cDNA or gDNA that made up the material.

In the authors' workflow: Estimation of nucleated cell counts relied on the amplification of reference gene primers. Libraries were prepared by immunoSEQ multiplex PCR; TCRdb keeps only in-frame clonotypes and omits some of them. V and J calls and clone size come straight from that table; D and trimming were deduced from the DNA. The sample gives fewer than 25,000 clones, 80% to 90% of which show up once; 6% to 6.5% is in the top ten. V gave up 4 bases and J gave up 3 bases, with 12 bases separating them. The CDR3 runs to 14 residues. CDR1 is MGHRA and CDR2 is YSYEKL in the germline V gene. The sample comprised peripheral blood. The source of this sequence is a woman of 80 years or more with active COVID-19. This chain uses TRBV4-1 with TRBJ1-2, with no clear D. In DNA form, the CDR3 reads TGCGCCAGCAGCCCCGGTGAGGACTACTATGGCTACACCTTC. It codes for CASSPGEDYYGYTF.